The source of this T cell receptor beta chain is a study of blood T cell repertoires in COVID-19. Study background: Sites across the United States, Italy and Spain contributed samples from acute and convalescent COVID-19. PBMCs, B-cell-depleted T cells, or T cells were the source of the cDNA or gDNA that made up the material.

Authors' analysis steps: Estimated nucleated cell counts came from reference gene primer amplification. Generated by immunoSEQ multiplex PCR, the TCRdb table keeps only in-frame clones and is missing some. V and J calls and clone size are copied from that table; D and trimming were computed from the DNA. This repertoire shows about 170,000 clones, 85% to 90% found once; its top ten account for roughly 7.3%. Trimming left V 4 bases short and J 4 bases short, with 13 bases between. CDR3 length: 14 amino acids. The germline V gene has CDR1 LGHDT and CDR2 YNNKEL (reference sequence). Sequenced sample: peripheral blood. The TCR sequence derives from a woman of 80 years or more in a cohort sampled during active or convalescent COVID-19. This sequence joins TRBV3-1 (or the pseudogene TRBV3-2) and TRBJ1-1; tentative D call: TRBD1 (6 bases). CDR3 region: CASSPGGGGTEAFF. The CDR3 bases are TGTGCCAGCAGCCCGGGGGGAGGGGGCACTGAAGCTTTCTTT.